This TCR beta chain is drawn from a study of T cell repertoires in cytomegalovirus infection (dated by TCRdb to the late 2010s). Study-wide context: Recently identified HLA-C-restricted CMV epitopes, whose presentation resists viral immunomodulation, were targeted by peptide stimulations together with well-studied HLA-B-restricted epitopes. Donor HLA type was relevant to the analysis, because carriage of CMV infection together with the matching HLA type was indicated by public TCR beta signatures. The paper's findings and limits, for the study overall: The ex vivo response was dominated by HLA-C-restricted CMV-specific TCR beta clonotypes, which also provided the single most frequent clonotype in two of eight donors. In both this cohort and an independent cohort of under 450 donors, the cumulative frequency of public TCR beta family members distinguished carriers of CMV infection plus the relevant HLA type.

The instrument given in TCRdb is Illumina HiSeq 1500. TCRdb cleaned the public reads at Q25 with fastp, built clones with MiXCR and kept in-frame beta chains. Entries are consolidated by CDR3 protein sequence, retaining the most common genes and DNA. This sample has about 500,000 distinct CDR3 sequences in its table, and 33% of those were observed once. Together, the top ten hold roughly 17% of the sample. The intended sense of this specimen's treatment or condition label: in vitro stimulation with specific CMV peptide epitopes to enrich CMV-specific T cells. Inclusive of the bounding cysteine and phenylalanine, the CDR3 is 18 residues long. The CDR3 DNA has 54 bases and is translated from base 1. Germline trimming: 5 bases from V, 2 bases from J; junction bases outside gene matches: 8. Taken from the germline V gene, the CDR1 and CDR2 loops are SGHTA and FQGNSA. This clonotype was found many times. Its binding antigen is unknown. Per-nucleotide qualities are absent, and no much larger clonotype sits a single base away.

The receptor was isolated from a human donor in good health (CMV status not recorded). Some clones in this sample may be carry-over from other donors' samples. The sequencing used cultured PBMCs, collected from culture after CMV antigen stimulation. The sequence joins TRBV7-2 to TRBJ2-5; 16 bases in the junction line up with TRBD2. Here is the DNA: TGTGCCAGCAGCCCGGGACTAGCGGGAGGGGGGTGGCAAGAGACCCAGTACTTC. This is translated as CASSPGLAGGGWQETQYF.